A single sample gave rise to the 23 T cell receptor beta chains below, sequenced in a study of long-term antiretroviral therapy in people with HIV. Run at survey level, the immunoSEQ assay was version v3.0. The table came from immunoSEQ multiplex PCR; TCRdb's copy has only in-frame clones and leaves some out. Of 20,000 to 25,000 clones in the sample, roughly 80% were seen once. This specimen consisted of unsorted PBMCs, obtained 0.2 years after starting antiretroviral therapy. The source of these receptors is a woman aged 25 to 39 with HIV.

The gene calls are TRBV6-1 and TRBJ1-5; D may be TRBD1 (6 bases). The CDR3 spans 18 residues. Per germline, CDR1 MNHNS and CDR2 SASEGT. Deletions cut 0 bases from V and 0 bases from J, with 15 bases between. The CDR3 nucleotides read TGTGCCAGCAGTGAAGCCGAAGCAGGGGATTATAGCAATCAGCCCCAGCATTTT. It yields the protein CASSEAEAGDYSNQPQHF.

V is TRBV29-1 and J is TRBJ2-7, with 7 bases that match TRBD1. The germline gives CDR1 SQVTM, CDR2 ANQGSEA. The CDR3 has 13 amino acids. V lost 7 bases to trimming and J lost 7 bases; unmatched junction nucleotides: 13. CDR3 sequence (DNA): TGCAGCGGACTCTCTGACAGGGCGGGTGAGCAGTACTTC. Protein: CSGLSDRAGEQYF.

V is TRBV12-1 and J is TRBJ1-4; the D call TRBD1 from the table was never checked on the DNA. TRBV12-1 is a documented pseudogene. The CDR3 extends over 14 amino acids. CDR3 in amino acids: CASSWDRPNEKLFF. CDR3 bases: TGTGCCAGCAGCTGGGACAGACCTAATGAAAAACTGTTTTTT.

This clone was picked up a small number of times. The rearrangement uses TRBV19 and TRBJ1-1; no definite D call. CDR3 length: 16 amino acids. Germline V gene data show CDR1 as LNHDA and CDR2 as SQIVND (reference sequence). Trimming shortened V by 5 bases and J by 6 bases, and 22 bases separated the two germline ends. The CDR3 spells CASSPLILASSAEAFF. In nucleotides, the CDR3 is TGTGCCAGTAGTCCTCTGATCCTGGCCTCGTCGGCTGAAGCTTTCTTT.

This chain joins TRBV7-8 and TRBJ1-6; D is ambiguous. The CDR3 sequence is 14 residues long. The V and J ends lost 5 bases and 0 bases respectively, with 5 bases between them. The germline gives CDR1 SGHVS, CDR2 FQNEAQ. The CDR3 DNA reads TGTGCCAGCAGCAGGAGCTCCTATAATTCACCCCTCCACTTT. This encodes CASSRSSYNSPLHF.

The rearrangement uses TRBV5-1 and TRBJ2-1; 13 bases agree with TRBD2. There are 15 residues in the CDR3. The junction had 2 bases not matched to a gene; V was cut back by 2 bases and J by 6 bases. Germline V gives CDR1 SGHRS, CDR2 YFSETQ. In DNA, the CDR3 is TGCGCCAGCAGCTTCGGGACTAGCGGGGTCAATGAGCAGTTCTTC. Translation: CASSFGTSGVNEQFF.

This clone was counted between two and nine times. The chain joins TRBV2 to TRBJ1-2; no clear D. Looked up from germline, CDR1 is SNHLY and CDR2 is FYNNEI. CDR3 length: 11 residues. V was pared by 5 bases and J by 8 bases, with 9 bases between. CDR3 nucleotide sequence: TGTGCCAGCAGTCCCCCTAAGGGCTACACCTTC. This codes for CASSPPKGYTF.

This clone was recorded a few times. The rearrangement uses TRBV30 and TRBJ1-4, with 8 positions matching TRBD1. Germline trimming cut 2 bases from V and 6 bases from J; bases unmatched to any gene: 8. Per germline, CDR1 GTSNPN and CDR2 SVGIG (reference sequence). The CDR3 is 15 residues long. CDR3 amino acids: CAWSTGGQGYEKLFF. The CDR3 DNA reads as TGTGCCTGGAGTACCGGCGGACAGGGATATGAAAAACTGTTTTTT.

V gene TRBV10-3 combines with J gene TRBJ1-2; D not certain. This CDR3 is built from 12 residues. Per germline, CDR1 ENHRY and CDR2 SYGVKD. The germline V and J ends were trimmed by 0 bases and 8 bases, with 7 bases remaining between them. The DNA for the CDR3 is TGTGCCATCAGTGAGTCGGAATTGGGCTACACCTTC. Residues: CAISESELGYTF.

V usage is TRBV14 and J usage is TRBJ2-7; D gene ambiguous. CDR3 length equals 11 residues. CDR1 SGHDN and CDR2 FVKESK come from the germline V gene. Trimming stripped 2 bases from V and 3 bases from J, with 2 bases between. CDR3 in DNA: TGTGCCAGCAGCCAACTCTACGAGCAGTACTTC. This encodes CASSQLYEQYF.

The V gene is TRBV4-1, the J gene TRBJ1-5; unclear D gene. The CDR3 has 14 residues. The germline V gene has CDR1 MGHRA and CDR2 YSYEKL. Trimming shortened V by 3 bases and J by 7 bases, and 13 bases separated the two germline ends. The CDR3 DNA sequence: TGCGCCAGCAGCCAGGACCTCCATGGCCAGCCCCAGCATTTT. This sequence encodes CASSQDLHGQPQHF.

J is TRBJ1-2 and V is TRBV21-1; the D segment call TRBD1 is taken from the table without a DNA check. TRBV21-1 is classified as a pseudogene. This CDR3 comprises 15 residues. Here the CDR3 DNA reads TGTGCCAGCAGACCCGCGAGGGACAGGAAAGATGGCTACACCTTC. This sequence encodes CASRPARDRKDGYTF.

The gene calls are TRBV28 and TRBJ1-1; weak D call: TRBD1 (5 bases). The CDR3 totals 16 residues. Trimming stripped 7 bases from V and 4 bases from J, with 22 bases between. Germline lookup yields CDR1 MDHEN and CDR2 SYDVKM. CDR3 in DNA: TGTGCCAGCACTCCACCGACGGGGGGGGGATCCACTGAAGCTTTCTTT. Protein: CASTPPTGGGSTEAFF.

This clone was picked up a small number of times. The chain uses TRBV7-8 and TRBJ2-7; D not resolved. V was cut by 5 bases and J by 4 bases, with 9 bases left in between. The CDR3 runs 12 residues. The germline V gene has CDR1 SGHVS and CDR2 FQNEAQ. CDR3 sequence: CASSPIKYEQYV. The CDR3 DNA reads TGTGCCAGCAGCCCAATCAAATACGAGCAGTACGTC.

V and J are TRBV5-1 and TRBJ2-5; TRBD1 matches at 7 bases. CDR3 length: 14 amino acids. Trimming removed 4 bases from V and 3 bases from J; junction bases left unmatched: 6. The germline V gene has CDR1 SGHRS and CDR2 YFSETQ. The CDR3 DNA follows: TGCGCCAGCAGCCGAGGGACAGTAGAAGAGACCCAGTACTTC. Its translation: CASSRGTVEETQYF.

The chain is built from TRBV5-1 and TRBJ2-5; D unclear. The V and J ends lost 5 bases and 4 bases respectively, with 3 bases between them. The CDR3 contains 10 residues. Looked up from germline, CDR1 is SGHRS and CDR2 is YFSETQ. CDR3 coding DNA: TGCGCCAGCAGGGGAGAGACCCAGTACTTC. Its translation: CASRGETQYF.

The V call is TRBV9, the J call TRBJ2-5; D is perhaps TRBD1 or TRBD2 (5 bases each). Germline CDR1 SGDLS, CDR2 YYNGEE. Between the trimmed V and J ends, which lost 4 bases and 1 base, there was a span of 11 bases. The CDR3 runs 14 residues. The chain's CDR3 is CASSLMGTQETQYF. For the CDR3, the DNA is TGTGCCAGCAGCCTAATGGGGACCCAAGAGACCCAGTACTTC.

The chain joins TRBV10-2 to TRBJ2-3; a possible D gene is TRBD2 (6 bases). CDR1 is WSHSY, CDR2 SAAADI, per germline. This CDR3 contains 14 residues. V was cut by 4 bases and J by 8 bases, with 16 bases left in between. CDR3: CASSVVIAEGTQYF. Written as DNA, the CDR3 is TGCGCCAGCAGTGTAGTTATCGCGGAGGGTACGCAGTATTTT.

The CDR3 is CASSLVSGDHEAFF. The CDR3 DNA reads as TGCGCCAGCAGCTTAGTTTCAGGGGACCATGAAGCTTTCTTT. The J gene is TRBJ1-1, the V gene TRBV5-1, with a possible D match to TRBD1 (6 bases). The germline CDR1 and CDR2 sequences are SGHRS and YFSETQ. The CDR3 is 14 residues long. V was shortened by 2 bases and J by 7 bases, with 15 bases between the two germline ends.

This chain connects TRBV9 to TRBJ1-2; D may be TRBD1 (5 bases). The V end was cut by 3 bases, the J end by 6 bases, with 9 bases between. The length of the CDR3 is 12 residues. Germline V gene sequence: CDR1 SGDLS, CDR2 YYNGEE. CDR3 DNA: TGTGCCAGCAGCGGGAAAGGGGATGGCTACACCTTC. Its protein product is CASSGKGDGYTF.

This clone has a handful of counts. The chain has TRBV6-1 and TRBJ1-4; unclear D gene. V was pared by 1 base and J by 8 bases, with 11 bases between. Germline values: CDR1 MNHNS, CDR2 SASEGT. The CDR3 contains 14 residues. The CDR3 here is CASSEGRSREKLFF. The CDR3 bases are TGTGCCAGCAGTGAAGGGAGAAGTCGCGAAAAACTGTTTTTT.

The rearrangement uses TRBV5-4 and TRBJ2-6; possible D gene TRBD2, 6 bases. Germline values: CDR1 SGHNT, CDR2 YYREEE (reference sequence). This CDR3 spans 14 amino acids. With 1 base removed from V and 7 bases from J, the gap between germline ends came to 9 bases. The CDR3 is CASSLLGGANVLTF. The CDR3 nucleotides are TGTGCCAGCAGCTTGTTGGGGGGAGCCAACGTCCTGACTTTC.

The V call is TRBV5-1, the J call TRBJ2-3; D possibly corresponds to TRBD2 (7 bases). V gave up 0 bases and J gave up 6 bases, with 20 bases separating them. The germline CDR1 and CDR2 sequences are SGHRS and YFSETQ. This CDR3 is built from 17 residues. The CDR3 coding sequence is TGCGCCAGCAGCTTGGGGGGGGTTGCGGGGGCACAGGATACGCAGTATTTT. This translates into CASSLGGVAGAQDTQYF.